This TCR beta chain was found in a study of shared clonotypes between healthy human individuals. Study-wide findings and caveats: Genetic and exposure-history diversity was limited by the few donors. In the sorted subsets, rarefaction showed sequencing was incomplete despite large depth.

V shed 0 bases and J shed 4 bases, with 10 bases lying between them. Germline values: CDR1 LGHNA, CDR2 YSLEER. This CDR3 contains 15 residues. Assay used: immunoSEQ multiplex PCR; TCRdb lists only in-frame clones, some missing. Counted here are approximately 2,000,000 clones, 85% to 95% occurring once; the ten biggest clones make up approximately 0.41%. This clone was detected only once. Antigen unknown. The genes are TRBV4-3 and TRBJ2-1; D is unresolved. The receptor was derived from a young man in good health. Some clones in this sample may be carry-over from other donors' samples. Sequencing was performed on naive CD4+ T cells from PBMCs. As for subset: CD45RA+ positively selected. In DNA form, the CDR3 reads TGCGCCAGCAGCCAAGATAGGGTTCGATACAATGAGCAGTTCTTC. Translating it yields CASSQDRVRYNEQFF.